This TCR beta chain was observed in a study of cytomegalovirus exposure and HLA in healthy donors. Overall study findings and caveats: Associated with HLA alleles at 0.05 false discovery rate in a later analysis were 17,000 or so TCR beta sequences. When presence/absence was analysed, sequencing depth was taken to be roughly uniform across donors. In a later analysis, HLA-C alleles had the fewest associated TCRs, DRB1 alleles the most.

Both 60 Vbeta primers and 13 Jbeta primers went into the PCR. Assay: immunoSEQ multiplex PCR; the TCRdb copy retains only in-frame clones and omits some. This sample has around 180,000 clones; approximately 81% occur once, and the top ten carry 1%. Worth noting for this clone: What it binds is unknown.

Unrecorded immune exposure was likely among donors, who were nominally healthy when sampled. Sequencing used PBMCs. This clonotype originated in a boy aged 2 to 9 in good health and CMV-seronegative.

The CDR3 DNA reads TGTGCCATCAGTGAGACCCGGACAGGGAACACCGGGGAGCTGTTTTTT. This encodes CAISETRTGNTGELFF. The chain links TRBV10-3 to TRBJ2-2, with TRBD1 matching 7 bases. The V segment lost 2 bases and the J segment 1 base; nucleotides outside the gene matches: 4. Germline V gene lookup returns CDR1 ENHRY and CDR2 SYGVKD. This CDR3 region has 16 residues.